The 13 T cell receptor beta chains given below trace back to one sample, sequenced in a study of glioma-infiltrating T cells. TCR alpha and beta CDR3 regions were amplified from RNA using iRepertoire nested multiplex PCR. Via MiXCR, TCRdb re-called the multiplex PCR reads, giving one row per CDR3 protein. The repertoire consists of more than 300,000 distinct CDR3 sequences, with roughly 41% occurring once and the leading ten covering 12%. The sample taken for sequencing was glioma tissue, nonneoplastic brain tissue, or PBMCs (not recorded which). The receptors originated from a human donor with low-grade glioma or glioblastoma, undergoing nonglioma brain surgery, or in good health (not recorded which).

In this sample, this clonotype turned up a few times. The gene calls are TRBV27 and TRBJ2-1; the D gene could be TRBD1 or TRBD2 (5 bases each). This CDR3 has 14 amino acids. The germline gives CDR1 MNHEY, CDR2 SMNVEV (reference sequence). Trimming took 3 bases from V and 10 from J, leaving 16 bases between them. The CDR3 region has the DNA TGTGCCAGCAGTTTCCGGGAAGGGGTTGGCGAGCAGTTCTTC. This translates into CASSFREGVGEQFF.

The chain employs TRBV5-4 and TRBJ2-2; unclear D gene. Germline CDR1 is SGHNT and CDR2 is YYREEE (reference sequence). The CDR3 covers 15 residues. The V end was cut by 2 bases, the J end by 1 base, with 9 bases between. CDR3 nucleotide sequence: TGTGCCAGCAGCTTTGGACCGCTGAACACCGGGGAGCTGTTTTTT. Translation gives CASSFGPLNTGELFF.

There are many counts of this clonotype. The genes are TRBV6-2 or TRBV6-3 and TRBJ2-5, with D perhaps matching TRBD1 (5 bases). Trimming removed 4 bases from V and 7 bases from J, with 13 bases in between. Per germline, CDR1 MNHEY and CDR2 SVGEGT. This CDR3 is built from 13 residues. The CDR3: CASSWTTYGTQYF. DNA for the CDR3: TGTGCCAGCAGTTGGACAACGTACGGGACCCAGTACTTC.

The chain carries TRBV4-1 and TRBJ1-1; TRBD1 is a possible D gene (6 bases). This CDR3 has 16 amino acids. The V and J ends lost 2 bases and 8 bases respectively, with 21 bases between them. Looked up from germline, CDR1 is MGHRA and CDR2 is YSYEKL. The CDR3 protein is CASSQRKSSGGSEAFF. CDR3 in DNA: TGCGCCAGCAGCCAAAGAAAGTCGTCGGGGGGCTCCGAAGCTTTCTTT.

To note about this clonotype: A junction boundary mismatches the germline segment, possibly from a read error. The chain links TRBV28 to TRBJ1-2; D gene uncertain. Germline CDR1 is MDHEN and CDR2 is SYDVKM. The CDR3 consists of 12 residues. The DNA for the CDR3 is TGTGCCGGCAGTTTACGACTTTATGGCTACACCTTT. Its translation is CAGSLRLYGYTF.

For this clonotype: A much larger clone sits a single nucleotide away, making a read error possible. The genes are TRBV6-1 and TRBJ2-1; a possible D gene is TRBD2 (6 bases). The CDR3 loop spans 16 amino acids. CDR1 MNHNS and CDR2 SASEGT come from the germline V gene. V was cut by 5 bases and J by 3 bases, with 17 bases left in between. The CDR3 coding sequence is TGTGCCAGCAGTTATGAAGAGGGAGGAGGCTACAATGAGCAGTTCTTC. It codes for CASSYEEGGGYNEQFF.

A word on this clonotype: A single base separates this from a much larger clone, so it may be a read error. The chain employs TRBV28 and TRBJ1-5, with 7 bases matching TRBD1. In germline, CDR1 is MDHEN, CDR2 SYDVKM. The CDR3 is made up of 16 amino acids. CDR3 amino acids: CASSLRTGRSNHPQHF. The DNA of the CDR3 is TGTGCCAGCAGTTTGAGGACAGGACGTAGCAATCATCCCCAGCATTTT. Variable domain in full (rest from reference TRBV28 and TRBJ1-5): DVKVTQSSRYLVKRTGEKVFLECVQDMDHENMFWYRQDPGLGLRLIYFSYDVKMKEKGDIPEGYSVSREKKERFSLILESASTNQTSMYLCASSLRTGRSNHPQHFGDGTRLSIL.

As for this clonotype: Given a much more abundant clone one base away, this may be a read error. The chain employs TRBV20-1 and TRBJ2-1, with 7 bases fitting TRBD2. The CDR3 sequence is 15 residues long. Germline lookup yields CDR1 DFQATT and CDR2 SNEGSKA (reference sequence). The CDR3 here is CSAREWERGYNEQSF. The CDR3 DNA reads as TGCAGTGCTAGAGAGTGGGAGCGGGGCTACAATGAGCAGTCCTTC.

DNA for the CDR3: TGTGCCAGCAGTCGGACAGGGGTGTCCTACGAGCAGTACTTC. Amino acid sequence: CASSRTGVSYEQYF. The chain employs TRBV6-1 and TRBJ2-7; 9 bases line up with TRBD1. V lost 5 bases, J lost 1 base, and 3 bases stayed unmatched. CDR3 length: 14 amino acids. Germline-derived CDR1 and CDR2 are MNHNS and SASEGT.

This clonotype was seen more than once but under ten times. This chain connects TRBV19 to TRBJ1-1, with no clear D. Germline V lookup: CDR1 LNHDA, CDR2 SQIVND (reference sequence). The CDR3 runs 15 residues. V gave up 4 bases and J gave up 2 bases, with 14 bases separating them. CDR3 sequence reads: CASSSDRALNTEAFF. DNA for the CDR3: TGTGCCAGTAGTAGTGACCGTGCCCTAAACACTGAAGCTTTCTTT.

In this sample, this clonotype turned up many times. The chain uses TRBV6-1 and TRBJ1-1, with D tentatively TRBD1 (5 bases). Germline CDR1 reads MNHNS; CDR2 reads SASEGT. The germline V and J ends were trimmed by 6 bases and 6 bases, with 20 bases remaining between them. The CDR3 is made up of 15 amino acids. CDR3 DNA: TGTGCCAGCAGCAGCCTTAGGGGTTGGGGCTCTGAAGCTTTCTTT. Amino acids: CASSSLRGWGSEAFF.

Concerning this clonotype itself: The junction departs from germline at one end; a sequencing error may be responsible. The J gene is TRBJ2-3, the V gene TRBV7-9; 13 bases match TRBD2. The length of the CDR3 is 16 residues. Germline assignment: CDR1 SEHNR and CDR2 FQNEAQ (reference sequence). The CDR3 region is CASSLGLAGLTDTQYF. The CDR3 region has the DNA TGCGCCAGCAGCTTGGGACTAGCGGGACTCACAGATACGCAGTATTTT.

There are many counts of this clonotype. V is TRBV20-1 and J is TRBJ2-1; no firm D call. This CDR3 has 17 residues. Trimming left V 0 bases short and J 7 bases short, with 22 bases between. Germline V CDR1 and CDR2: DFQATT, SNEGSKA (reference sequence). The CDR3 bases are TGCAGTGCTAGAGATTCATCCGGCTACAAAATAGGAAATGAGCAGTTCTTC. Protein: CSARDSSGYKIGNEQFF.